The TCR beta chain under discussion was sequenced for a study of prognosis after radiotherapy for stage I lung cancer. Study background: Distant metastases after radiotherapy occurred in several patients at a median of roughly 7 months; about 16 showed no significant progression.

The V segment lost 3 bases and the J segment 2 bases; nucleotides outside the gene matches: 4. Germline V gives CDR1 SGHNT, CDR2 YYREEE (reference sequence). The length of the CDR3 is 16 residues. Points on this clonotype: Antigen: not known.

Study-wide results and limits: The study found that unique TCR clone counts fell after stereotactic body radiation therapy, median approximately 10,000 versus 7,000.

The TCR beta CDR3 region was amplified from genomic DNA, with two rounds of multiplex PCR being used for the amplification. First-round PCR, the initial amplification, used primers specific to each TRBV and TRBJ gene. MiXCR, run by TCRdb on the multiplex PCR reads, gives a single entry per CDR3 protein. The table shows 20,000 to 30,000 distinct CDR3 sequences, with about 37% occurring only once. The input for sequencing was PBMCs, taken before or after stereotactic body radiation therapy (not recorded which). The chain carries TRBV5-4 and TRBJ2-1; the match to TRBD2 covers 11 bases. The sequence was collected from a donor over 45 with non-small cell lung cancer. The CDR3 protein is CASSSGTSGTYNEQFF. DNA for the CDR3: TGTGCCAGCAGCTCCGGGACTAGCGGAACCTACAATGAGCAGTTCTTC.